Listed here are 23 T cell receptor beta chains from one sample, sequenced in a study of monozygotic twins with inflammatory bowel disease. TCRdb reprocessed the 5' RACE reads and stores each CDR3 protein as one record, lacking DNA. Its table lists roughly 200,000 distinct CDR3 sequences. What was sequenced was blood. These receptor sequences come from a human donor with ulcerative colitis or Crohn's disease, or a healthy co-twin of an affected twin (not recorded which).

The chain is built from TRBV12-3 or TRBV12-4 and TRBJ1-2; the TCRdb D gene call, TRBD1, has no DNA to confirm it. CDR3 length: 14 amino acids. This CDR3 reads CASSLSLTDYGYTF.

The chain links TRBV30 to TRBJ1-4. CDR1 and CDR2 from the germline V gene are GTSNPN and SVGIG (reference sequence). The CDR3 length is 14 residues. The CDR3 is CAWSVAGSGEKLFF.

The gene calls are TRBV29-1 and TRBJ2-1; TCRdb selects TRBD1, and the lack of DNA leaves this call unchecked. The germline CDR1 and CDR2 sequences are SQVTM and ANQGSEA. The CDR3 contains 12 residues. CDR3 region: CSGDGGGNEQFF.

The CDR3 spells CASSLGPGTASYEQYF. The J gene is TRBJ2-7, the V gene TRBV13; TCRdb reports TRBD1, a call that lacks DNA to check it against. This CDR3 has 16 amino acids. Germline values: CDR1 PRHDT, CDR2 FYEKMQ (reference sequence).

The rearrangement uses TRBV5-1 and TRBJ1-1. Per germline, CDR1 SGHRS and CDR2 YFSETQ. This CDR3 has 13 amino acids. CDR3 sequence: CASSWTEGTEAFF.

The rearrangement joins TRBV20-1 to TRBJ2-1. Germline CDR1 DFQATT, CDR2 SNEGSKA (reference sequence). The CDR3 runs to 12 residues. The chain's CDR3 is CSARTVYNEQFF.

The chain recombines TRBV27 with TRBJ2-2; TCRdb's D call, TRBD1, is unchecked because there is no DNA. The length of the CDR3 is 17 residues. The V gene's germline CDR1 is MNHEY and CDR2 SMNVEV (reference sequence). CDR3 amino acids: CASIPAWGGDYSGELFF.

The chain employs TRBV19 and TRBJ2-1. The germline V gene has CDR1 LNHDA and CDR2 SQIVND (reference sequence). The CDR3 spans 13 residues. The CDR3 loop reads CASSVFKGNEQFF. Full variable domain (missing parts from reference TRBV19 and TRBJ2-1): DGGITQSPKYLFRKEGQNVTLSCEQNLNHDAMYWYRQDPGQGLRLIYYSQIVNDFQKGDIAEGYSVSREKKESFPLTVTSAQKNPTAFYLCASSVFKGNEQFFGPGTRLTVL.

The V and J genes are TRBV7-6 and TRBJ2-7. This CDR3 contains 14 residues. CDR1 and CDR2 (germline): SGHVS, FNYEAQ. The CDR3 is CASSLETGSGEQYF.

Here the CDR3 reads CASRPQLEGNQPQHF. The rearrangement uses TRBV6-2 or TRBV6-3 and TRBJ1-5. The germline gives CDR1 MNHEY, CDR2 SVGEGT. The length of the CDR3 is 15 residues.

The rearrangement links TRBV11-1 to TRBJ1-6; TCRdb's assignment of TRBD1 cannot be checked, as there is no DNA. The length of the CDR3 is 14 residues. From germline, CDR1 is SGHAT and CDR2 FQDESV (reference sequence). The CDR3 sequence: CASSFPGYNSPLHF.

This rearrangement joins TRBV4-1 to TRBJ2-1. The CDR3 extends over 14 amino acids. CDR1 MGHRA and CDR2 YSYEKL come from the germline V gene. CDR3 sequence: CASSLVIGSNEQFF.

J is TRBJ1-2 and V is TRBV7-2; as DNA is missing, the TRBD1 call by TCRdb cannot be tested. The CDR3 has 14 residues. Germline loops: CDR1 SGHTA, CDR2 FQGNSA. The CDR3 reads CASSSSDRGYGYTF. The full variable domain, in which reference TRBV7-2 and TRBJ1-2 provide the parts outside the CDR3, is GAGVSQSPSNKVTEKGKDVELRCDPISGHTALYWYRQSLGQGLEFLIYFQGNSAPDKSGLPSDRFSAERTGGSVSTLTIQRTQQEDSAVYLCASSSSDRGYGYTFGSGTRLTVV.

V and J are TRBV7-2 and TRBJ2-1; with no DNA, the TCRdb D assignment of TRBD1 cannot be verified. This CDR3 has 16 amino acids. Germline values: CDR1 SGHTA, CDR2 FQGNSA. This CDR3 is CASSSEPGQGYNEQFF.

The chain links TRBV5-1 to TRBJ2-7; the D call from TCRdb, TRBD1, cannot be confirmed without DNA. Germline V gives CDR1 SGHRS, CDR2 YFSETQ. The length of the CDR3 is 14 residues. The CDR3 here is CASSRDRVGYEQYF.

This chain links TRBV18 with TRBJ2-3. Germline assignment: CDR1 KGHSH and CDR2 LQKENI. This CDR3 has 14 residues. CDR3 sequence reads: CASSLSAGTDTQYF.

J is TRBJ1-2 and V is TRBV30; absent DNA, TCRdb's TRBD1 call cannot be checked. This CDR3 has 16 residues. CDR1 and CDR2 from the germline V gene are GTSNPN and SVGIG (reference sequence). The CDR3 here is CAWSRWQGSVVDGYTF.

The V gene is TRBV4-1, the J gene TRBJ1-1; no DNA is available, so the TRBD1 call from TCRdb remains unchecked. The CDR3 consists of 14 residues. Germline V gene data show CDR1 as MGHRA and CDR2 as YSYEKL. CDR3 protein: CASSQLQGFTEAFF.

This sequence joins TRBV4-2 and TRBJ2-5; TCRdb indicates TRBD2, and absent DNA this call remains unverified. Germline V lookup: CDR1 LGHNA, CDR2 YNFKEQ. This CDR3 region has 17 residues. CDR3 loop: CASSQEPVGAGSETQYF.

The chain is built from TRBV12-3 or TRBV12-4 and TRBJ1-1. The CDR3 has 12 amino acids. CDR3: CASILHGTEAFF.

The chain employs TRBV20-1 and TRBJ2-1; the TCRdb call, TRBD1, lacks DNA for checking. CDR1 DFQATT and CDR2 SNEGSKA come from the germline V gene (reference sequence). CDR3 length equals 14 residues. This CDR3 reads CSARKSGTGYEQFF.

This chain joins TRBV18 and TRBJ1-6. The CDR3 runs to 14 residues. Germline loops: CDR1 KGHSH, CDR2 LQKENI. The CDR3 sequence: CASSPGRGNSPLHF.

This chain's CDR3 is CASSLDGGAGQPQHF. The chain links TRBV12-3 or TRBV12-4 to TRBJ1-5; TCRdb selects TRBD1, and the lack of DNA leaves this call unchecked. The CDR3 is 15 amino acids.